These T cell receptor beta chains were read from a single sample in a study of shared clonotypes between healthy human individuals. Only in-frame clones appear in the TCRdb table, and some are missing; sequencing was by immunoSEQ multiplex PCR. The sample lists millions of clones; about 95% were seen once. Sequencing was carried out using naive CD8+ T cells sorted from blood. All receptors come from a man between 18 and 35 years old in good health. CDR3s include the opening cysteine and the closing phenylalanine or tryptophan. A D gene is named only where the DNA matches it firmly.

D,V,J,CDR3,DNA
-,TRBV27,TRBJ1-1,CASSPSGTTEAFF,TGTGCCAGCAGTCCCTCCGGGACCACTGAAGCTTTCTTT
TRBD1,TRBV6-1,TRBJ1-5,CASSERGQIQPQHF,TGTGCCAGCAGTGAAAGGGGGCAGATACAGCCCCAGCATTTT
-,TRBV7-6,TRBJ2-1,CASSLEASLDEQFF,TGTGCCAGCAGCTTAGAGGCTAGCCTGGATGAGCAGTTCTTC
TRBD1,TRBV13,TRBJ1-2,CASSFGQGAHYGYTF,TGTGCCAGCAGCTTCGGGCAGGGGGCGCATTATGGCTACACCTTC
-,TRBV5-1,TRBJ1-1,CASSLVGGGYTEAFF,TGCGCCAGCAGCTTGGTAGGGGGAGGCTACACTGAAGCTTTCTTT
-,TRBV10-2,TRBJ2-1,CASSESTAPRYNEQFF,TGCGCCAGCAGTGAGTCGACAGCTCCAAGGTACAATGAGCAGTTCTTC
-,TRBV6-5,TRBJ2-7,CASSYEGSLTGEQYF,TGTGCCAGCAGTTACGAGGGCTCACTAACTGGGGAGCAGTACTTC
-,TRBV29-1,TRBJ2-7,CSVAESSYEQYF,TGCAGCGTTGCTGAATCCTCCTACGAGCAGTACTTC
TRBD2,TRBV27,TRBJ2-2,CASSLDPSGNLGGELFF,TGTGCCAGCAGTTTAGACCCTAGCGGGAATTTGGGCGGGGAGCTGTTTTTT
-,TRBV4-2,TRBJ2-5,CASSQVVGAPTPVETQYF,TGTGCCAGCAGCCAAGTGGTCGGGGCCCCAACCCCAGTGGAGACCCAGTACTTC
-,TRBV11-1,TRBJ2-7,CASSLESGSYEQYF,TGTGCCAGCAGCTTAGAATCAGGATCCTACGAGCAGTACTTC
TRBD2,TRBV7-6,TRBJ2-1,CASSLIAGATYNEQFF,TGTGCCAGCAGCTTAATAGCGGGAGCAACCTACAATGAGCAGTTCTTC